These 29 T cell receptor beta chains were all obtained from the same sample, sequenced in a study of response to subunit inactivated influenza vaccine. TCRdb processed the RT-PCR reads anew with MiXCR; each CDR3 protein has one entry. This sample carries some 640,000 distinct CDR3 sequences, around 13% of them seen once, and the ten largest clones take 6.5% to 8.5%. The input for sequencing was PBMCs from blood, taken 14 to 15 days before vaccination. Receptors were obtained from a man aged 50-59 years who received an inactivated influenza vaccine.

At least ten counts were recorded for this clonotype. This chain uses TRBV12-3 or TRBV12-4 with TRBJ2-5, with 13 bases fitting TRBD2. The CDR3 runs 16 residues. With 5 bases clipped from V and 5 bases from J, the junction kept 8 bases outside the gene matches. CDR3 bases: TGTGCCAGCAGTGCCGGGGGACTAGCGGGGAGGGAGACCCAGTACTTC. Amino acids: CASSAGGLAGRETQYF.

This clonotype was seen repeatedly, ten times or more. This chain connects TRBV11-2 to TRBJ2-5; D not certain. The CDR3 runs to 14 residues. The V gene lost 1 base and the J gene lost 4 bases, with 10 bases spanning the gap. Germline V CDR1 and CDR2: SGHAT, FQNNGV. The CDR3 DNA reads TGTGCCAGCAGCTTAGTTGGGGTCCCAGAGACCCAGTACTTC. Its translation is CASSLVGVPETQYF. The full variable domain, completed using reference TRBV11-2 and TRBJ2-5, is EAGVAQSPRYKIIEKRQSVAFWCNPISGHATLYWYQQILGQGPKLLIQFQNNGVVDDSQLPKDRFSAERLKGVDSTLKIQPAKLEDSAVYLCASSLVGVPETQYFGPGTRLLVL.

This chain connects TRBV7-2 to TRBJ2-2, with no clear D. CDR3 length: 15 residues. Trimming cost V 2 bases and J 3 bases, with 10 bases left between them. Per germline, CDR1 SGHTA and CDR2 FQGNSA. The CDR3 sequence: CASSLKKGYTGELFF. In DNA form, the CDR3 reads TGTGCCAGCAGCTTAAAAAAGGGTTACACCGGGGAGCTGTTTTTT.

The table lists this clonotype with a few counts. This sequence joins TRBV5-6 and TRBJ2-1; D not resolved. The germline V gene has CDR1 SGHDT and CDR2 YYEEEE. The CDR3 totals 15 residues. Trimming took 0 bases from V and 3 from J, leaving 10 bases between them. The chain's CDR3 is CASSLELTIYNEQFF. The CDR3 bases are TGTGCCAGCAGCTTGGAACTAACCATCTACAATGAGCAGTTCTTC. Variable domain in full (rest from reference TRBV5-6 and TRBJ2-1): DAGVTQSPTHLIKTRGQQVTLRCSPKSGHDTVSWYQQALGQGPQFIFQYYEEEERQRGNFPDRFSGHQFPNYSSELNVNALLLGDSALYLCASSLELTIYNEQFFGPGTRLTVL.

This clonotype was recorded once. The CDR3 nucleotides read TGTGCCAGCAGTCACACGACAGTTTCAACCTACGAGCAGTACTTC. This encodes CASSHTTVSTYEQYF. V and J are TRBV7-8 and TRBJ2-7; weak D call: TRBD1 (5 bases). V lost 6 bases, J lost 2 bases, and 17 bases lay in between. The germline CDR1 and CDR2 sequences are SGHVS and FQNEAQ. The CDR3 runs 15 residues.

This chain joins TRBV6-1 and TRBJ2-5; no clear D gene. Germline assignment: CDR1 MNHNS and CDR2 SASEGT. This CDR3 is built from 15 residues. V lost 6 bases and J lost 4, with 18 bases in between. CDR3 region: CASRNWEPGRETQYF. The CDR3 DNA sequence: TGTGCCAGCAGAAATTGGGAACCTGGAAGAGAGACCCAGTACTTC.

This clonotype came up many times. The chain recombines TRBV15 with TRBJ2-1, with a possible D match to TRBD2 (6 bases). The germline gives CDR1 LNHNV, CDR2 YYDKDF (reference sequence). Trimming took 5 bases from V and 0 from J, leaving 11 bases between them. The CDR3 totals 15 residues. The CDR3 loop reads CATSVAVSSYNEQFF. Written as DNA, the CDR3 is TGTGCCACCAGCGTAGCGGTGAGCTCCTACAATGAGCAGTTCTTC.

This clonotype was found many times. CDR3 nucleotides: TGCAGCGTCGCCCCGAGACAGGGGCTTTCCTACGAGCAGTACTTC. It is translated as CSVAPRQGLSYEQYF. This chain joins TRBV29-1 and TRBJ2-7, with TRBD1 matching 8 bases. Trimming removed 6 bases from V and 1 base from J; junction bases left unmatched: 11. The CDR3 spans 15 residues. CDR1 and CDR2 from the germline V gene are SQVTM and ANQGSEA.

This sequence joins TRBV11-2 and TRBJ2-1; D may be TRBD2 (7 bases). V was cut by 5 bases and J by 0 bases, with 20 bases left in between. Germline V CDR1 and CDR2: SGHAT, FQNNGV. The CDR3 runs 18 residues. In nucleotides, the CDR3 is TGTGCCAGCAGCCCCCGGGGAGGGGGGAAGAGCTCCTACAATGAGCAGTTCTTC. The encoded protein is CASSPRGGGKSSYNEQFF.

DNA for the CDR3: TGTGCCAGCAGGATTAGAGAAAATTGGTACCAAGAGACCCAGTACTTC. Residues: CASRIRENWYQETQYF. The chain recombines TRBV25-1 with TRBJ2-5; D call uncertain. This CDR3 is 16 amino acids long. CDR1 MGHDK and CDR2 SYGVNS come from the germline V gene. V lost 6 bases and J 0 bases, leaving 17 bases between the germline ends. The variable domain in full, completed from reference TRBV25-1 and TRBJ2-5, reads EADIYQTPRYLVIGTGKKITLECSQTMGHDKMYWYQQDPGMELHLIHYSYGVNSTEKGDLSSESTVSRIRTEHFPLTLESARPSHTSQYLCASRIRENWYQETQYFGPGTRLLVL.

The chain carries TRBV7-8 and TRBJ1-2, with a possible D match to TRBD1 (6 bases). The CDR3 has 15 residues. The V and J ends lost 5 bases and 2 bases respectively, with 15 bases between them. Germline CDR1 and CDR2: SGHVS and FQNEAQ. CDR3 sequence reads: CASSLGGARNYGYTF. In nucleotides, the CDR3 is TGTGCCAGCAGCCTAGGGGGGGCGCGGAACTATGGCTACACCTTC.

The chain carries TRBV27 and TRBJ2-7; 7 nucleotides match TRBD2. Germline lookup yields CDR1 MNHEY and CDR2 SMNVEV (reference sequence). This CDR3 region has 16 residues. The trim removed 5 bases at V and 0 bases at J, leaving 10 bases unmatched. In nucleotides, the CDR3 is TGTGCCAGCAGTCCCGAACCTAGCGGCCTCTCCTACGAGCAGTACTTC. Residues: CASSPEPSGLSYEQYF.

This clonotype has at least ten counts. The chain employs TRBV20-1 and TRBJ1-1; tentatively, D is TRBD1 (6 bases). Germline assignment: CDR1 DFQATT and CDR2 SNEGSKA (reference sequence). V dropped 0 bases and J dropped 10 bases, with 18 bases sitting between them. CDR3 size: 14 residues. This CDR3 is CSARDVGGGGPAFF. CDR3 in DNA: TGCAGTGCTAGAGATGTGGGGGGCGGGGGCCCAGCTTTCTTT.

In this sample, this clonotype turned up many times. The chain recombines TRBV7-2 with TRBJ1-6; a weak D match, TRBD1 (5 bases). With 2 bases removed from V and 12 bases from J, the gap between germline ends came to 17 bases. This CDR3 region has 15 residues. Germline CDR1 SGHTA, CDR2 FQGNSA. CDR3 coding DNA: TGTGCCAGCAGCTTAAGGGGCAGGATCCAGGAACCCCTCCACTTT. This translates into CASSLRGRIQEPLHF.

This clonotype was seen a handful of times. The chain joins TRBV15 to TRBJ2-7, with 10 bases lining up with TRBD1. Germline trimming cut 0 bases from V and 3 bases from J; bases unmatched to any gene: 8. Germline V gene sequence: CDR1 LNHNV, CDR2 YYDKDF (reference sequence). This CDR3 is 17 amino acids long. CDR3 amino acids: CATSRELSRTGGYEQYF. CDR3 DNA sequence: TGTGCCACCAGCAGAGAACTCTCCCGGACAGGGGGCTACGAGCAGTACTTC.

The table lists this clonotype with many counts. The V gene is TRBV28, the J gene TRBJ2-2, with D unclear. The CDR3 spans 15 residues. Trimming stripped 3 bases from V and 6 bases from J, with 14 bases between. Germline assignment: CDR1 MDHEN and CDR2 SYDVKM. In DNA, the CDR3 is TGTGCCAGCAGTTTTCCCCGGAACGGCGCCGGGGAGCTGTTTTTT. This sequence encodes CASSFPRNGAGELFF. The full variable domain, with the rest looked up from reference TRBV28 and TRBJ2-2, is DVKVTQSSRYLVKRTGEKVFLECVQDMDHENMFWYRQDPGLGLRLIYFSYDVKMKEKGDIPEGYSVSREKKERFSLILESASTNQTSMYLCASSFPRNGAGELFFGEGSRLTVL.

This clonotype has just a few counts. The chain uses TRBV20-1 and TRBJ2-7, with 8 bases matching TRBD2. With 4 bases clipped from V and 3 bases from J, the junction kept 8 bases outside the gene matches. This CDR3 comprises 14 residues. CDR1 DFQATT and CDR2 SNEGSKA come from the germline V gene (reference sequence). The CDR3: CSAKAGVGFYEQYF. The CDR3 DNA reads TGCAGTGCTAAAGCGGGAGTGGGCTTCTACGAGCAGTACTTC.

There are a few counts of this clonotype. This rearrangement joins TRBV4-3 to TRBJ2-1, with D tentatively TRBD2 (5 bases). The CDR3 loop spans 14 amino acids. Germline values: CDR1 LGHNA, CDR2 YSLEER. Trimming took off 3 bases at V and 2 bases at J, with 8 bases between the two ends. CDR3 sequence: CASSQDWTYNEQFF. DNA for the CDR3: TGCGCCAGCAGCCAGGACTGGACCTACAATGAGCAGTTCTTC.

V gene TRBV5-1 combines with J gene TRBJ2-7; 8 bases fit TRBD1. In germline, CDR1 is SGHRS, CDR2 YFSETQ. The CDR3 is made up of 16 amino acids. The junction had 9 bases not matched to a gene; V was cut back by 0 bases and J by 4 bases. The CDR3 DNA is TGCGCCAGCAGCTTGGATCGTGCCAGGGGGCGATACGAGCAGTACTTC. Translated, it gives CASSLDRARGRYEQYF.

The genes are TRBV7-2 and TRBJ1-1; 9 bases agree with TRBD1. The CDR3 contains 15 residues. Germline CDR1 reads SGHTA; CDR2 reads FQGNSA. The junction had 6 bases not matched to a gene; V was cut back by 5 bases and J by 2 bases. CDR3 sequence reads: CASSMDRGSNTEAFF. The CDR3 nucleotides are TGTGCCAGCAGCATGGACAGGGGCAGTAACACTGAAGCTTTCTTT.

The table lists this clonotype with a few counts. The chain is built from TRBV20-1 and TRBJ2-2, with a weak D call TRBD2 (6 bases). The CDR3 runs 14 residues. Germline V lookup: CDR1 DFQATT, CDR2 SNEGSKA (reference sequence). Deletions cut 5 bases from V and 6 bases from J, with 16 bases between. The CDR3: CSAPHGGGSGELFF. CDR3 DNA sequence: TGCAGTGCTCCCCACGGGGGTGGGTCCGGGGAGCTGTTTTTT.

This clonotype was picked up a small number of times. The chain couples TRBV27 to TRBJ2-3; D is possibly TRBD2 (5 bases). Trimming pared 7 bases from V and 3 bases from J, leaving 23 bases between. Germline V gene sequence: CDR1 MNHEY, CDR2 SMNVEV (reference sequence). The CDR3 has 17 amino acids. The chain's CDR3 is CASKMSLRLLGTDTQYF. In DNA, the CDR3 is TGTGCCAGCAAAATGTCTTTGAGACTATTGGGGACAGATACGCAGTATTTT.

This chain links TRBV7-2 with TRBJ2-7, with D maybe TRBD2 (6 bases). Between the trimmed V and J ends, which lost 1 base and 1 base, there was a span of 17 bases. CDR1 is SGHTA, CDR2 FQGNSA, per germline. CDR3 length: 17 amino acids. CDR3 in DNA: TGTGCCAGCAGCTTAGTCTTAGTGGGAGGAGGGTCCTACGAGCAGTACTTC. This encodes CASSLVLVGGGSYEQYF.

In regard to this clonotype: One base away lies a much larger clone, so this may be a sequencing read error. CDR3 amino acids: CGVEDLGRNEQFF. CDR3 nucleotide sequence: TGCGGCGTTGAAGATCTGGGACGAAATGAGCAGTTCTTC. The chain has TRBV29-1 and TRBJ2-1; D may correspond to TRBD1 or TRBD2 (5 bases each). This CDR3 spans 13 amino acids. Germline assignment: CDR1 SQVTM and CDR2 ANQGSEA.

This clonotype showed up just a few times. The CDR3 region is CATTGGLSEKLFF. CDR3 nucleotides: TGTGCCACCACCGGGGGGCTTAGTGAAAAACTGTTTTTT. The genes are TRBV7-8 and TRBJ1-4; perhaps TRBD1 as D (6 bases). This CDR3 has 13 residues. Trimming took off 10 bases at V and 7 bases at J, with 16 bases between the two ends. The germline gives CDR1 SGHVS, CDR2 FQNEAQ.

V usage is TRBV2 and J usage is TRBJ2-4; perhaps TRBD1 as D (6 bases). The CDR3 is 15 amino acids. V lost 4 bases, J lost 0 bases, and 10 bases lay in between. The germline V gene encodes CDR1 SNHLY and CDR2 FYNNEI. The CDR3 coding sequence is TGTGCCAGCAGTGCGGACAGACAAGCCAAAAACATTCAGTACTTC. Translation gives CASSADRQAKNIQYF. Based on the CDR3 plus reference TRBV2 and TRBJ2-4, the full variable domain is EPEVTQTPSHQVTQMGQEVILRCVPISNHLYFYWYRQILGQKVEFLVSFYNNEISEKSEIFDDQFSVERPDGSNFTLKIRSTKLEDSAMYFCASSADRQAKNIQYFGAGTRLSVL.

This clonotype occurred a few times. The J gene is TRBJ2-4, the V gene TRBV5-1, with a weak D call TRBD1 (5 bases). V lost 0 bases, J lost 3 bases, and 10 bases lay in between. Germline V lookup: CDR1 SGHRS, CDR2 YFSETQ. The CDR3 runs 15 residues. CDR3 amino acids: CASSLGRVVKNIQYF. The CDR3, as DNA: TGCGCCAGCAGCTTGGGCAGGGTGGTCAAAAACATTCAGTACTTC.

This rearrangement joins TRBV11-2 to TRBJ2-7, with D maybe TRBD2 (6 bases). CDR1 is SGHAT and CDR2 is FQNNGV in the germline V gene. The CDR3 totals 15 residues. V lost 4 bases to trimming and J lost 0 bases, with 13 bases between them. CDR3 bases: TGTGCCAGCAGCTCGATGTCCGGGAGCTCCTACGAGCAGTACTTC. It specifies CASSSMSGSSYEQYF. Based on the CDR3 plus reference TRBV11-2 and TRBJ2-7, the full variable domain is EAGVAQSPRYKIIEKRQSVAFWCNPISGHATLYWYQQILGQGPKLLIQFQNNGVVDDSQLPKDRFSAERLKGVDSTLKIQPAKLEDSAVYLCASSSMSGSSYEQYFGPGTRLTVT.

This clonotype has only a few counts. The chain joins TRBV7-2 to TRBJ2-7; 9 bases map to TRBD1. The length of the CDR3 is 17 residues. The germline V gene encodes CDR1 SGHTA and CDR2 FQGNSA. J was trimmed by 4 bases and V by 1 base; bases with no gene match: 11. CDR3 coding DNA: TGTGCCAGCAGCTTAGTAGGGGGCCGGGACAGGGCATACGAGCAGTACTTC. Protein sequence: CASSLVGGRDRAYEQYF.